The clone carrying this TCR beta chain was seen repeatedly, ten times or more. Its antigen is currently unknown. The sample is drawn from a study of T cells in Graves' hyperthyroidism and ophthalmopathy. Patients were excluded for uncontrolled infection, other autoimmune disease, pregnancy or lactation. It was over 9.5 ml of fresh peripheral blood that supplied the PBMCs. RNA transcripts provided the source from which TCR beta CDR3 regions were amplified. Primed by the HTBI set, a first-round RT-PCR was run on the TCR CDR3. One entry per CDR3 protein, called by TCRdb with MiXCR from the multiplex PCR reads. The sample consists of approximately 410,000 distinct CDR3 sequences, roughly 14% of them appearing once. Findings of the study overall: Median prediction lead before ophthalmopathy onset was 5 to 7 months with the model.

The source is a man aged 18 to 30 with Graves' ophthalmopathy. The specimen was blood.

CDR3 sequence: CASSYSVNTYEQYF. The CDR3 bases are TGTGCCAGCAGTTACTCCGTAAACACCTACGAGCAGTACTTC. The chain recombines TRBV6-6 with TRBJ2-7, with D unclear. V was shortened by 0 bases and J by 2 bases, with 8 bases between the two germline ends. The germline V gene encodes CDR1 MNHNY and CDR2 SVGAGI (reference sequence). This CDR3 region has 14 residues.